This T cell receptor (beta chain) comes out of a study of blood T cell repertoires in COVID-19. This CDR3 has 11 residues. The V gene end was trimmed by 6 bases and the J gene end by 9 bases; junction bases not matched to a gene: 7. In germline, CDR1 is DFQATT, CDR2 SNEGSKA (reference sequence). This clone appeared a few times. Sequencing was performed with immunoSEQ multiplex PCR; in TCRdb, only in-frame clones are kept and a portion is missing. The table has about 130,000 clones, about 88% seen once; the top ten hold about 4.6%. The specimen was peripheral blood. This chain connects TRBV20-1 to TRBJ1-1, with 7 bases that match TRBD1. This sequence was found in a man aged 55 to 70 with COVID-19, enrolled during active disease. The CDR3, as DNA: TGCAGTGCGGCGGAGGACAGGAAAGCTTTCTTT. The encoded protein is CSAAEDRKAFF.